This T cell receptor beta chain was captured by sequencing in a study of human T cells and chemical hapten exposure. Per the study methods: Samples held a median of 95,638 TCRs, range about 23,224–700,000. TCRdb re-analysed the RACE reads in MiXCR, keeping a single row per CDR3 protein. The V and J calls were determined by TCRdb, not by the authors. The sample contains tens of thousands of distinct CDR3 sequences, 7% to 8.5% of which appear only once. This clonotype was seen at least ten times. The CDR3 loop spans 17 amino acids. V shed 5 bases and J 6 bases; nucleotides not matched to a gene: 10. CDR1 is MNHEY and CDR2 is SVGEGT in the germline V gene. The time point denotes: healthy volunteer bleed at 2 weeks. The starting material, unfractionated whole blood, was used for total RNA extraction.

The TCR originated in a human donor in good health. Some clones in this sample may be carry-over from other donors' samples. The sequenced material came from whole blood. This chain uses TRBV6-2 or TRBV6-3 with TRBJ2-3, with 14 bases that match TRBD2. The DNA for the CDR3 is TGTGCCAGCAGTACTCCGCCGGGACTAGCGGGGGTGGATACGCAGTATTTT. Amino acid sequence: CASSTPPGLAGVDTQYF.